This T cell receptor beta chain comes out of a study of T cell responses to AZD1222 COVID-19 vaccine. Per the germline V gene, CDR1 is KGHSH and CDR2 is LQKENI. V was trimmed by 2 bases and J by 0 bases, leaving 11 bases between them. This CDR3 comprises 16 residues. Sequencing used immunoSEQ multiplex PCR; TCRdb keeps in-frame clones, though not all of them. The repertoire holds roughly 140,000 clones, with more than 80% as singletons. The clonotype comes from an adult who received the AZD1222 COVID-19 vaccine. The sequencing used peripheral blood, collected 28 days after the second AZD1222 dose. The chain has TRBV18 and TRBJ1-3, with TRBD1 as a possible D gene (5 bases). The DNA of the CDR3 is TGTGCCAGCTCACCATCCGAGGGGTTCTCTGGAAACACCATATATTTT. Protein product: CASSPSEGFSGNTIYF.